This TCR beta chain comes out of a study of lymphopenia after photon versus proton radiotherapy. TCRdb's copy holds only in-frame clones and misses some; the assay was immunoSEQ multiplex PCR. The sample holds some 25,000 clones, 80% to 85% seen once. Notes on the study in general: Photon-treated patients lost naive T cells and TCR diversity; proton-treated stayed stable. Post-nadir diversity loss with photons came from oligoclonal expansion, particularly CD8+ Temra cells.

On this clone itself: What it binds is not known.

Specimen: peripheral blood, collected from a patient treated with proton-based radiotherapy. This receptor was identified in a woman in her seventies with pancreatic cancer.

CDR3 DNA sequence: TGTGCCTGGACCCTCCAGGGAGGGAATGGCTACACCTTC. It yields the protein CAWTLQGGNGYTF. V gene TRBV30 combines with J gene TRBJ1-2; D possibly corresponds to TRBD1 (5 bases). Germline CDR1 reads GTSNPN; CDR2 reads SVGIG (reference sequence). CDR3 length equals 13 residues. Trimming cost V 4 bases and J 6 bases, with 15 bases left between them.